The 4 T cell receptor beta chains in this list originate from one sample, sequenced in a study of tumor and adjacent non-tumor tissue in lung cancer. No cell sorting was done before RNA was extracted from the tissue. The normal lung tissue was taken more than 3 cm from the tumor edge. The library came from three nested PCR rounds adapted from ARM-PCR protocols. TCRdb redid the calling of the multiplex PCR reads with MiXCR, one entry per CDR3 protein. Among about 67,000 distinct CDR3 sequences listed, 76% were seen once. Sequences were obtained from distant non-tumor lung tissue. The receptors were gathered from a man aged 60-69 years with non-small cell lung cancer.

With regard to this clonotype: A junction end diverges from the germline sequence, so it may reflect a read error. The chain employs TRBV6-1 and TRBJ2-3; TRBD2 might be the D (6 bases). Germline assignment: CDR1 MNHNS and CDR2 SASEGT. The CDR3 loop spans 14 amino acids. CDR3 protein: CVSESGSSTDTQYF. In nucleotides, the CDR3 is TGTGTCAGCGAAAGCGGGTCTAGCACAGATACGCAGTATTTT.

This clonotype has a single count. The junction departs from germline at one end; a sequencing error may be responsible. The chain couples TRBV28 to TRBJ2-1; D is undetermined. CDR1 is MDHEN and CDR2 is SYDVKM in the germline V gene. This CDR3 has 14 amino acids. The CDR3 reads CACSLSASNNEQFF. The CDR3, as DNA: TGTGCCTGCAGTTTAAGTGCAAGTAACAATGAGCAGTTCTTC.

A remark on this clonotype: Germline is not matched at one junction end, which may reflect a read error. The DNA for the CDR3 is TGTGCAAGCAGCTCCTTGCTAGCAGATGGCACAGATACGCAGTATTTT. It encodes CASSSLLADGTDTQYF. The V gene is TRBV11-3, the J gene TRBJ2-3; D might be TRBD2 (5 bases). CDR1 is SGHNT and CDR2 is YENEEA in the germline V gene. The CDR3 is made up of 16 amino acids. Together with reference TRBV11-3 and TRBJ2-3, the CDR3 gives the full variable domain: EAGVVQSPRYKIIEKKQPVAFWCNPISGHNTLYWYLQNLGQGPELLIRYENEEAVDDSQLPKDRFSAERLKGVDSTLKIQPAELGDSAVYLCASSSLLADGTDTQYFGPGTRLTVL.

About this clonotype: The junction departs from germline at one end; a sequencing error may be responsible. The chain joins TRBV29-1 to TRBJ2-2; 7 bases are shared with TRBD1. The CDR3 is made up of 14 amino acids. Germline V gene sequence: CDR1 SQVTM, CDR2 ANQGSEA. The CDR3 reads CSVATGDNTGEPFF. The CDR3, as DNA: TGCAGCGTCGCCACAGGGGATAACACTGGGGAGCCGTTTTTT.